This paragraph reports one TCR beta chain. Its specificity is not known. Chemo-refractory metastatic non-small-cell lung cancer patients were treated with focal radiation plus CTLA-4 blockade with ipilimumab. The CDR3 has 14 residues. Trimming took off 0 bases at V and 2 bases at J, with 9 bases between the two ends. The germline CDR1 and CDR2 sequences are SGHRS and YFSETQ. Clones were sequenced by immunoSEQ multiplex PCR, and TCRdb holds only the in-frame ones, with some missing. In the table there are 70,000 to 95,000 clones, about 80% of which are singletons. This record belongs to a study of radiotherapy plus CTLA-4 blockade in lung cancer. Study-level background: Among all patients, more than 15% showed objective responses, while 30% to 35% had disease control.

Broader study findings: Clones derived from tumor TCRs expanded in blood after radiotherapy plus ipilimumab.

This TCR was sampled from a human donor with non-small cell lung cancer that progressed on radiotherapy plus ipilimumab. V is TRBV5-1 and J is TRBJ2-7, with unresolved D. The sequences come from peripheral blood, collected from a patient treated with radiotherapy plus ipilimumab. The CDR3 region is CASSLATDTYEQYF. The CDR3 nucleotides are TGCGCCAGCAGCTTGGCGACGGATACCTACGAGCAGTACTTC. Using reference TRBV5-1 and TRBJ2-7 for the parts outside the CDR3, the full variable domain is KAGVTQTPRYLIKTRGQQVTLSCSPISGHRSVSWYQQTPGQGLQFLFEYFSETQRNKGNFPGRFSGRQFSNSRSEMNVSTLELGDSALYLCASSLATDTYEQYFGPGTRLTVT.